Sequencing of this TCR beta chain was carried out in a study of T cell responses to AZD1222 COVID-19 vaccine. The germline V and J ends were trimmed by 1 base and 1 base, with 7 bases remaining between them. Germline-derived CDR1 and CDR2 are SEHNR and FQNEAQ (reference sequence). The CDR3 sequence is 15 residues long. TCRdb keeps only in-frame clones here, not all; method: immunoSEQ multiplex PCR. Of some 150,000 clones in the sample, about nine tenths were seen once. The chain carries TRBV7-9 and TRBJ2-2, with D hard to call. This clonotype originated in an adult who received the AZD1222 COVID-19 vaccine. This material consisted of peripheral blood, taken 28 days after the second AZD1222 dose. The CDR3 region is CASSLGSGNTGELFF. The CDR3 coding sequence is TGTGCCAGCAGCTTAGGGTCCGGGAACACCGGGGAGCTGTTTTTT.